This T cell receptor beta chain derives from a study of immune evolution from preneoplasia to lung adenocarcinoma. Study results and caveats: Normal lung had highest clonality; later lesions appeared denser, more diverse.

This CDR3 region has 15 residues. The V end lost 2 bases, the J end lost 7 bases, and 17 bases lay between the germline ends. Looked up from germline, CDR1 is MGHRA and CDR2 is YSYEKL. Each case's diagnosis was confirmed by two pathologists on H&E. TCRdb's table, derived via immunoSEQ multiplex PCR, lists solely in-frame clones and lacks some. Of some 41,000 clones in the sample, approximately 80% are singletons; the top ten hold about 4.7%. As regards this clone: The target antigen is unknown.

The source of this sequence is a person between 55 and 69 years old with lung adenocarcinoma. Specimen: FFPE invasive lung adenocarcinoma tissue. The chain employs TRBV4-1 and TRBJ1-2; the D is unclear. Here the CDR3 reads CASSQPGGRKIGYTF. CDR3 DNA sequence: TGCGCCAGCAGCCAACCCGGCGGACGCAAGATTGGCTACACCTTC.